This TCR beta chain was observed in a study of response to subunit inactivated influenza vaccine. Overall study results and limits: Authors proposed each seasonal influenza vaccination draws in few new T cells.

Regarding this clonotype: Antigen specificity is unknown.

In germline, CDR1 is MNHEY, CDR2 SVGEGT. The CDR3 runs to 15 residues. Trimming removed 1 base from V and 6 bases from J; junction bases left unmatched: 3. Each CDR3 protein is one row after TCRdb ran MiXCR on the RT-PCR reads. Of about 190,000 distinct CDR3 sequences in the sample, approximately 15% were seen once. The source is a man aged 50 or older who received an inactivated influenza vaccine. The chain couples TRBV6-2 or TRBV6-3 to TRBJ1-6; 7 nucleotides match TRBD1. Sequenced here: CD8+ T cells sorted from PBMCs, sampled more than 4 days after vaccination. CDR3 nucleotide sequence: TGTGCCAGCAGTTACTACCGGGACAGTAATTCACCCCTCCACTTT. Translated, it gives CASSYYRDSNSPLHF.